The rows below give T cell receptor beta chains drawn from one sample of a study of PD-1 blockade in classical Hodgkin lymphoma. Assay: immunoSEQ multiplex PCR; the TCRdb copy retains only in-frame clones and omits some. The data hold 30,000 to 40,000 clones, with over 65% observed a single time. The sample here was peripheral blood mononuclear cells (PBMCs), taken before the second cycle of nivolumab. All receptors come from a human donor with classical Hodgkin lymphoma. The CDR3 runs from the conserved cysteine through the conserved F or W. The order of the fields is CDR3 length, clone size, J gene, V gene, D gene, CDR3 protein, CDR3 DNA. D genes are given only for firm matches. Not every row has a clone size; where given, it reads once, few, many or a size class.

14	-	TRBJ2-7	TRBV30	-	CAWSLGQGMNEQYF	TGTGCCTGGAGTCTTGGGCAGGGTATGAACGAGCAGTACTTC
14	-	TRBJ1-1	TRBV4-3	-	CASSRLADGTEAFF	TGCGCCAGCAGCCGCCTCGCGGACGGCACTGAAGCTTTCTTT
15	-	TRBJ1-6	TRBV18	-	CVSSPRDAYNSPLHF	TGTGTCAGCTCACCCCGGGACGCTTATAATTCACCCCTCCACTTT
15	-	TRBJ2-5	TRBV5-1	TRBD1	CASSLAETGEETQYF	TGCGCCAGCAGCTTGGCCGAGACAGGGGAAGAGACCCAGTACTTC
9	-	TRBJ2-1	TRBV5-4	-	CARPDEQFF	TGTGCCAGGCCAGATGAGCAGTTCTTC
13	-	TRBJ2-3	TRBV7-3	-	CASSQRRTDTQYF	TGTGCCAGCAGCCAACGACGGACAGATACGCAGTATTTT
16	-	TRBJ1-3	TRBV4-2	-	CASSQERSDPGNTIYF	TGTGCCAGCAGCCAAGAACGCAGCGACCCGGGAAACACCATATATTTT
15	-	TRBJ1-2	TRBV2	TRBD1	CASSELGTGGYGYTF	TGTGCCAGCAGTGAATTGGGGACAGGGGGATATGGCTACACCTTC
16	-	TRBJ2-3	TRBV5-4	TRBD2	CASSLAGGGSRDTQYF	TGTGCCAGCAGCTTGGCCGGCGGGGGGAGCAGAGATACGCAGTATTTT
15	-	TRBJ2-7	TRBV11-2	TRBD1	CASSSETGGMYEQYF	TGTGCCAGCAGCTCCGAGACAGGGGGCATGTACGAGCAGTACTTC
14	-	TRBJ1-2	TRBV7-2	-	CASSFPPGGYGYTF	TGTGCCAGCAGCTTCCCCCCCGGGGGCTATGGCTACACCTTC
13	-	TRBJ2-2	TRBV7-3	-	CASSLIHTGELFF	TGTGCCAGCAGCTTAATCCACACCGGGGAGCTGTTTTTT
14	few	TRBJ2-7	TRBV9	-	CASSPTVGPYEQYF	TGTGCCAGCAGCCCGACAGTTGGCCCCTACGAGCAGTACTTC
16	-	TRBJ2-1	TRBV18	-	CASSPLLGEGYNEQFF	TGTGCCAGCTCACCACTCCTAGGGGAAGGCTACAATGAGCAGTTCTTC
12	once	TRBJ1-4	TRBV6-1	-	CATQGVIEKLFF	TGTGCCACCCAAGGGGTAATTGAAAAACTGTTTTTT
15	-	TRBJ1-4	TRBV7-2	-	CASSLRATTNEKLFF	TGTGCCAGCAGCTTAAGAGCAACAACTAATGAAAAACTGTTTTTT
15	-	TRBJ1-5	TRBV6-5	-	CASRRTEDSNQPQHF	TGTGCCAGCAGGAGGACAGAAGATAGCAATCAGCCCCAGCATTTT
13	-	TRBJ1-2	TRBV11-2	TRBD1	CASSSDREYGYTF	TGTGCCAGCAGCTCGGACAGGGAGTATGGCTACACCTTC
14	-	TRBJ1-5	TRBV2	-	CASSEKVGNQPQHF	TGTGCCAGCAGTGAGAAGGTGGGCAATCAGCCCCAGCATTTT
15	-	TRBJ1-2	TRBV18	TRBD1	CASSPARQGSGGYTF	TGTGCCAGCTCACCAGCGAGACAGGGGTCAGGGGGCTACACCTTC
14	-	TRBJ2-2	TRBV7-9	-	CASSRGRESGELFF	TGTGCCAGCAGCCGCGGTAGGGAGAGCGGGGAGCTGTTTTTT
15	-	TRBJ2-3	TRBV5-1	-	CASSLTGPLTDTQYF	TGCGCCAGCAGCTTGACGGGGCCACTGACAGATACGCAGTATTTT
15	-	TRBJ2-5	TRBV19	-	CASSPLRQAQETQYF	TGTGCCAGTAGTCCCCTTCGCCAGGCTCAAGAGACCCAGTACTTC
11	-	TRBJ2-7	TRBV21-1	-	CTSTGLYEQYF	TGTACCAGCACAGGCCTCTACGAGCAGTACTTC
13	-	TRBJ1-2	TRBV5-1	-	CASSLGQGDGYTF	TGCGCCAGCAGCTTGGGGCAGGGAGATGGCTACACCTTC
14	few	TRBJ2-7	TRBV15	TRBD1	CATSRDRASYEQYF	TGTGCCACCAGCAGGGACAGGGCCTCCTACGAGCAGTACTTC
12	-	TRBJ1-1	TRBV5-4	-	CASSWRSTEAFF	TGTGCCAGCAGCTGGAGGTCGACTGAAGCTTTCTTT
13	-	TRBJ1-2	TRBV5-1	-	CASSLPPNYGYTF	TGCGCCAGCAGCTTACCCCCTAACTATGGCTACACCTTC
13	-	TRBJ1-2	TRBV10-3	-	CAISEGPNYGYTF	TGTGCCATCAGTGAAGGCCCTAACTATGGCTACACCTTC
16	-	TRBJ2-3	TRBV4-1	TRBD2	CASSVGLAGDTDTQYF	TGCGCCAGCAGCGTGGGACTAGCGGGAGACACAGATACGCAGTATTTT
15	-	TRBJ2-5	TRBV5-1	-	CASSPGLEPKETQYF	TGCGCCAGCAGCCCGGGCTTGGAGCCCAAAGAGACCCAGTACTTC
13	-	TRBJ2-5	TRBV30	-	CAWSVRAAETQYF	TGTGCCTGGAGTGTAAGAGCGGCGGAGACCCAGTACTTC
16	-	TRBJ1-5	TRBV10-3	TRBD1	CAISEGTENSNQPQHF	TGTGCCATCAGTGAAGGGACAGAGAATAGCAATCAGCCCCAGCATTTT
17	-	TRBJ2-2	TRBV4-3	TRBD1	CASSQDETGGAPGELFF	TGCGCCAGCAGCCAAGATGAGACAGGGGGCGCCCCCGGGGAGCTGTTTTTT
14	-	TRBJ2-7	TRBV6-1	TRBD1	CASSERGQIKEQYF	TGTGCCAGCAGTGAACGGGGACAGATAAAGGAGCAGTACTTC
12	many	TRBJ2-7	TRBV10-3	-	CAISEGGDEQYF	TGTGCCATCAGTGAGGGCGGGGACGAGCAGTACTTC
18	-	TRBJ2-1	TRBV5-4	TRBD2	CASSYLTRTSGVYNEQFF	TGTGCCAGCAGCTATCTAACCCGGACTAGCGGGGTCTACAATGAGCAGTTCTTC
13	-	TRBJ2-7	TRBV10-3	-	CAISGPVGYEQYF	TGTGCCATCAGTGGCCCTGTAGGCTACGAGCAGTACTTC
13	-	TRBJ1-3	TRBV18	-	CASTGSPGNTIYF	TGTGCCAGTACAGGGAGCCCTGGAAACACCATATATTTT
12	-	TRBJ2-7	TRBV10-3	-	CAAMGDSYEQYF	TGTGCCGCCATGGGGGATTCCTACGAGCAGTACTTC
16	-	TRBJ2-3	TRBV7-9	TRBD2	CASSFATSGGTDTQYF	TGTGCCAGCAGCTTCGCGACTAGCGGGGGGACAGATACGCAGTATTTT
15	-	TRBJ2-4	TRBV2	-	CASSGSVQAKNIQYF	TGTGCCAGCAGTGGAAGCGTCCAGGCCAAAAACATTCAGTACTTC
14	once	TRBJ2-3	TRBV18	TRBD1	CASSPTGVTDTQYF	TGTGCCAGCTCACCCACAGGGGTCACAGATACGCAGTATTTT
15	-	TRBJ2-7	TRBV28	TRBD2	CASSLFSGGAGEQYF	TGTGCCAGCAGTTTATTTAGCGGGGGGGCCGGCGAGCAGTACTTC
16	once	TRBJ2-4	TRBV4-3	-	CASSQDRGTRGNIQYF	TGCGCCAGCAGCCAAGATAGGGGGACACGGGGAAACATTCAGTACTTC
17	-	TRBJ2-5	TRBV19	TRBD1	CASSNPGTGLYQETQYF	TGTGCCAGTAGCAACCCCGGGACAGGCCTGTACCAAGAGACCCAGTACTTC
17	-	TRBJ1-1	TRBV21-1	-	CASSKEGQGEMNTEAFF	TGTGCCAGCAGCAAAGAAGGTCAGGGGGAAATGAACACTGAAGCTTTCTTT
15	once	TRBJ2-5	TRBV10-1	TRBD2	CASSRLAGDQETQYF	TGCGCCAGCAGCCGACTAGCGGGGGACCAAGAGACCCAGTACTTC
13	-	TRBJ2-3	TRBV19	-	CASSARETDTQYF	TGTGCCAGTAGTGCCCGGGAGACAGATACGCAGTATTTT
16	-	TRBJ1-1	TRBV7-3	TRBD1	CASSPGQGGMNTEAFF	TGTGCCAGCAGCCCAGGACAGGGGGGAATGAACACTGAAGCTTTCTTT
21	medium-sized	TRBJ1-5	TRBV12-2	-	CASRLARVGQGFSPSNQPQHF	TGTGCAAGTCGCTTAGCCCGAGTTGGACAGGGCTTTAGTCCTAGCAATCAGCCCCAGCATTTT
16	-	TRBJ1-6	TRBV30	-	CAWSTEGGGWGSPLHF	TGTGCCTGGAGTACCGAAGGGGGTGGATGGGGTTCACCCCTCCACTTT
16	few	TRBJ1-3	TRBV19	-	CASRNWRDYSGNTIYF	TGTGCCAGTAGAAATTGGAGGGACTACTCTGGAAACACCATATATTTT
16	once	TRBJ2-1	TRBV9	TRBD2	CASSARREVLYNEQFF	TGTGCCAGCAGCGCCCGCCGGGAGGTATTGTACAATGAGCAGTTCTTC
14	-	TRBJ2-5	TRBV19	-	CASRDPGVAQTQYF	TGTGCCAGTAGGGATCCAGGGGTAGCGCAGACCCAGTACTTC
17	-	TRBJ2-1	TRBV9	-	CASSVFDFGSSYNEQFF	TGTGCCAGCAGCGTATTCGATTTTGGAAGCTCCTACAATGAGCAGTTCTTC
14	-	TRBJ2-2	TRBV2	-	CASSFGANTGELFF	TGTGCCAGCAGTTTCGGCGCAAACACCGGGGAGCTGTTTTTT
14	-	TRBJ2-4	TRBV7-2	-	CASSLEGGKNIQYF	TGTGCCAGCAGCCTCGAGGGGGGCAAAAACATTCAGTACTTC
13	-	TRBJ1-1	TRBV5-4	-	CASSPQMETEAFF	TGTGCCAGCAGCCCCCAGATGGAGACTGAAGCTTTCTTT
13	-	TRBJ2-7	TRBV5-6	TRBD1	CASRLGQGDEQYF	TGTGCCAGCCGCCTAGGACAGGGAGACGAGCAGTACTTC